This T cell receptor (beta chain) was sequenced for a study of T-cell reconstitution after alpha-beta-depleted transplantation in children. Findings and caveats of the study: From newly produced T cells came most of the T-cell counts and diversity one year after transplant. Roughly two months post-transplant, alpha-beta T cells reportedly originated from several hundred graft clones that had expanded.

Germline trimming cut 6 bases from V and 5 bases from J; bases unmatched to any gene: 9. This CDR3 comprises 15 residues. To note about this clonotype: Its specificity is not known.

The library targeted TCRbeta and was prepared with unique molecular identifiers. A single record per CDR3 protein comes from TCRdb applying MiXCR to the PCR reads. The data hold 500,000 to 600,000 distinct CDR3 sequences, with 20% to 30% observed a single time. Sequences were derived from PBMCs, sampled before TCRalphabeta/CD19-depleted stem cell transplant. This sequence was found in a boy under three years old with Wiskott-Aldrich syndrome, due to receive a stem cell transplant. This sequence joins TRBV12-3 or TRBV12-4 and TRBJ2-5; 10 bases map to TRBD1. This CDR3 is CASSRTGGRSETQYF. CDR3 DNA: TGTGCCAGCAGCCGGACAGGGGGTAGGTCTGAGACCCAGTACTTC.